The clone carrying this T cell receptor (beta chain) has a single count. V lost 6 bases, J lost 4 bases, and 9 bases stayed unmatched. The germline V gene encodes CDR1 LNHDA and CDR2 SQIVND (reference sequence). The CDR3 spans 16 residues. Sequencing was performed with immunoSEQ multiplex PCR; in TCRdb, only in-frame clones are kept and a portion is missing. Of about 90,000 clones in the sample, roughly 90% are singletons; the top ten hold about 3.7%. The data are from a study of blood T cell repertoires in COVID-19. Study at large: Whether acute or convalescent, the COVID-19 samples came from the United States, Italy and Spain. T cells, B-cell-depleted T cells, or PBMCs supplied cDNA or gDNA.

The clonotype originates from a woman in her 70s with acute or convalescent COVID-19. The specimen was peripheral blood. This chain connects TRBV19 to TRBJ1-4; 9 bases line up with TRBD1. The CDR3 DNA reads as TGTGCCAGTAGCCGGAGGACAGGGGAGAGTAATGAAAAACTGTTTTTT. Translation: CASSRRTGESNEKLFF.